The 15 T cell receptor beta chains below were found in one sample sequenced in a study of cytomegalovirus exposure and HLA in healthy donors. The PCR made use of 60 Vbeta and 13 Jbeta primers. Assay: immunoSEQ multiplex PCR; the TCRdb copy retains only in-frame clones and omits some. The sample lists fewer than 110,000 clones; 81% were seen once. Material for sequencing was PBMCs. Every receptor here comes from a young man in good health and CMV-seronegative.

The gene calls are TRBV11-2 and TRBJ2-7, with 10 positions matching TRBD2. Trimming at V came to 5 bases and at J to 4 bases, leaving 11 bases not matched to a gene. Germline CDR1 reads SGHAT; CDR2 reads FQNNGV. The CDR3 has 16 residues. CDR3 DNA sequence: TGTGCCAGCAGCAGGACTCCTAGCGGGAGTTGGTACGAGCAGTACTTC. It codes for CASSRTPSGSWYEQYF.

This chain joins TRBV6-5 and TRBJ2-6, with a weak D call TRBD1 (6 bases). The CDR3 spans 16 residues. The germline V gene has CDR1 MNHEY and CDR2 SVGAGI. Trimming left V 0 bases short and J 0 bases short, with 6 bases between. CDR3 sequence (DNA): TGTGCCAGCAGTTACTCAGGGGGCTCTGGGGCCAACGTCCTGACTTTC. Its protein is CASSYSGGSGANVLTF.

This chain uses TRBV5-3 with TRBJ2-7; D possibly corresponds to TRBD2 (6 bases). TRBV5-3 is an ORF, and what it does is uncertain. CDR3 size: 17 residues. V lost 1 base, J lost 2 bases, and 19 bases lay in between. CDR3 sequence (DNA): TGTGCCAGAAGCTTGCGCCCCCGAGCGGGCGGGGCCTACGAGCAGTACTTC. Translation gives CARSLRPRAGGAYEQYF.

V usage is TRBV6-1 and J usage is TRBJ2-7, with D tentatively TRBD2 (6 bases). V was cut by 3 bases and J by 7 bases, with 13 bases left in between. Per germline, CDR1 MNHNS and CDR2 SASEGT. The CDR3 has 13 amino acids. CDR3 amino acids: CASSEGEAGEQYF. DNA for the CDR3: TGTGCCAGCAGTGAGGGGGAGGCGGGGGAGCAGTACTTC.

This clone was seen once. This chain links TRBV4-2 with TRBJ2-1; TRBD2 aligns across 13 bases. Looked up from germline, CDR1 is LGHNA and CDR2 is YNFKEQ. Trimming removed 2 bases from V and 6 bases from J; junction bases left unmatched: 10. The CDR3 is 18 amino acids. The CDR3 DNA is TGTGCCAGCAGCCAACGACCAGGGACTAGCGGGATGACCAATGAGCAGTTCTTC. It yields the protein CASSQRPGTSGMTNEQFF.

J is TRBJ2-7 and V is TRBV4-1, with 7 bases fitting TRBD1. The CDR3 runs to 13 residues. The V gene's germline CDR1 is MGHRA and CDR2 YSYEKL. The trim removed 4 bases at V and 3 bases at J, leaving 3 bases unmatched. This chain's CDR3 is CASSPGQHYEQYF. The CDR3 region has the DNA TGCGCCAGCAGCCCGGGACAGCACTACGAGCAGTACTTC.

The J gene is TRBJ2-7, the V gene TRBV7-9, with 8 bases lining up with TRBD1. CDR1 and CDR2 from the germline V gene are SEHNR and FQNEAQ (reference sequence). The CDR3 extends over 13 amino acids. Unmatched junction bases numbered 3, after V lost 8 bases and J lost 0 bases. The CDR3 spells CASEDRDSYEQYF. DNA of the CDR3: TGTGCCAGCGAGGACAGGGACTCCTACGAGCAGTACTTC.

The chain carries TRBV15 and TRBJ2-7; tentative D call: TRBD1 (8 bases). CDR1 LNHNV and CDR2 YYDKDF come from the germline V gene (reference sequence). The CDR3 extends over 11 amino acids. V dropped 9 bases and J dropped 4 bases, with 10 bases sitting between them. This CDR3 is CATQGGYEQYF. The CDR3 DNA sequence: TGTGCCACACAGGGGGGGTACGAGCAGTACTTC.

This clone was counted many times. The rearrangement uses TRBV19 and TRBJ2-5; D remains unclear. The V end lost 4 bases, the J end lost 5 bases, and 11 bases lay between the germline ends. The CDR3 length is 13 residues. Germline V lookup: CDR1 LNHDA, CDR2 SQIVND (reference sequence). CDR3 sequence (DNA): TGTGCCAGTAGTACCGATAGCTGGGAGACCCAGTACTTC. As protein: CASSTDSWETQYF.

The V and J genes are TRBV5-6 and TRBJ1-6; D possibly corresponds to TRBD1 (5 bases). Germline CDR1 reads SGHDT; CDR2 reads YYEEEE. The CDR3 has 17 amino acids. Trimming took off 4 bases at V and 7 bases at J, with 21 bases between the two ends. The CDR3 loop is CASSAIHRQNYNSPLHF. The CDR3 DNA reads TGTGCCAGCAGCGCAATACATCGACAGAACTACAATTCACCCCTCCACTTT.

The V call is TRBV4-2, the J call TRBJ2-1; 8 bases are shared with TRBD2. This CDR3 region has 17 residues. The ends lost 0 bases at V and 0 bases at J; junction bases unmatched: 4. CDR1 and CDR2 from the germline V gene are LGHNA and YNFKEQ. The CDR3 sequence is CASSQDSGASSYNEQFF. The CDR3 nucleotides read TGTGCCAGCAGCCAAGATAGCGGGGCCAGCTCCTACAATGAGCAGTTCTTC.

J is TRBJ1-5 and V is TRBV4-1; 8 bases fit TRBD1. The germline CDR1 and CDR2 sequences are MGHRA and YSYEKL. The J segment lost 5 bases and the V segment lost 4 bases, leaving 10 bases of the junction unmatched. The CDR3 runs to 16 residues. CDR3 DNA sequence: TGCGCCAGCAGCCGCGCCTGGACAGGGCCGGATCAGCCCCAGCATTTT. Its protein is CASSRAWTGPDQPQHF.

J is TRBJ2-4 and V is TRBV2; perhaps TRBD2 as D (5 bases). The CDR3 consists of 16 residues. CDR1 SNHLY and CDR2 FYNNEI come from the germline V gene. Between the trimmed V and J ends, which lost 2 bases and 4 bases, there was a span of 15 bases. Here the CDR3 reads CASSEQEGRVKNIQYF. The CDR3, as DNA: TGTGCCAGCAGTGAACAAGAGGGCCGGGTGAAAAACATTCAGTACTTC.

V and J are TRBV7-9 and TRBJ2-1, with TRBD1 matching 10 bases. The CDR3 runs to 14 residues. Germline CDR1 is SEHNR and CDR2 is FQNEAQ (reference sequence). The V segment lost 5 bases and the J segment 7 bases; nucleotides outside the gene matches: 5. The CDR3 spells CASSPPDRGNEQFF. The CDR3 nucleotides are TGTGCCAGCAGCCCCCCGGACAGGGGGAATGAGCAGTTCTTC.

The gene calls are TRBV7-6 and TRBJ2-7; D is unclear. CDR1 SGHVS and CDR2 FNYEAQ come from the germline V gene. Trimming cost V 3 bases and J 2 bases, with 8 bases left between them. The CDR3 loop spans 13 amino acids. The CDR3, as DNA: TGTGCCAGCAGCTTCTCCAGTACCTACGAGCAGTACTTC. As protein: CASSFSSTYEQYF.